Presented here are 10 T cell receptor beta chains from one specimen sequenced in a study of blood T cell repertoires in COVID-19. Using immunoSEQ multiplex PCR, the repertoire was profiled, and TCRdb retains in-frame clones only, with some absent. The sample consists of around 260,000 clones, roughly 88% of them appearing once. The sequenced sample was peripheral blood. These receptors came from a woman aged 25 to 45 with active or convalescent COVID-19.

V usage is TRBV28 and J usage is TRBJ1-1; 7 nucleotides align to TRBD1. Losses at the gene ends were 7 bases for V and 6 bases for J; bases not matched to a gene: 8. This CDR3 is 13 amino acids long. Germline CDR1 MDHEN, CDR2 SYDVKM. The CDR3 reads CASTLTGVSEAFF. CDR3 coding DNA: TGTGCCAGCACCCTTACAGGGGTGTCTGAAGCTTTCTTT.

The J gene is TRBJ2-1, the V gene TRBV7-2; 10 nucleotides line up with TRBD2. Germline V CDR1 and CDR2: SGHTA, FQGNSA. The CDR3 spans 18 residues. The V and J ends lost 2 bases and 0 bases, in that order; junction bases with no gene match: 7. As DNA, the CDR3 is TGTGCCAGCAGCTTAAGGGTTAGCGGGGGGAGCTCCTACAATGAGCAGTTCTTC. Translation gives CASSLRVSGGSSYNEQFF.

This chain connects TRBV19 to TRBJ1-4; 7 nucleotides align to TRBD1. CDR3 length equals 13 residues. V lost 7 bases, J lost 8 bases, and 7 bases stayed unmatched. CDR1 is LNHDA, CDR2 SQIVND, per germline (reference sequence). CDR3 sequence reads: CASKRQGEEKLFF. The CDR3 nucleotides read TGTGCCAGTAAACGACAGGGTGAGGAAAAACTGTTTTTT. The whole variable domain, filled in from reference TRBV19 and TRBJ1-4, reads DGGITQSPKYLFRKEGQNVTLSCEQNLNHDAMYWYRQDPGQGLRLIYYSQIVNDFQKGDIAEGYSVSREKKESFPLTVTSAQKNPTAFYLCASKRQGEEKLFFGSGTQLSVL.

A single count supports this clone. V gene TRBV18 combines with J gene TRBJ1-1; D gene unclear. The germline CDR1 and CDR2 sequences are KGHSH and LQKENI. V was shortened by 5 bases and J by 5 bases, with 18 bases between the two germline ends. The CDR3 runs 15 residues. In nucleotides, the CDR3 is TGTGCCAGCTCAGTTACTGCCGTTGGGAGGACTGAAGCTTTCTTT. Translated, it gives CASSVTAVGRTEAFF.

The gene calls are TRBV5-1 and TRBJ2-1, with 9 bases aligning to TRBD1. The length of the CDR3 is 16 residues. J gave up 8 bases and V 4 bases, and 13 bases lay outside the gene matches. Germline V CDR1 and CDR2: SGHRS, YFSETQ. In nucleotides, the CDR3 is TGCGCCAGCAGCGCACAACTAATAGGGACAGGGTATGAGCAGTTCTTC. Encoded protein: CASSAQLIGTGYEQFF.

The J gene is TRBJ1-3, the V gene TRBV10-3; 8 positions match TRBD1. This CDR3 has 16 amino acids. Germline values: CDR1 ENHRY, CDR2 SYGVKD. The J segment lost 2 bases and the V segment lost 2 bases, leaving 5 bases of the junction unmatched. CDR3: CAISEMAQGAGNTIYF. The DNA of the CDR3 is TGTGCCATCAGTGAGATGGCACAGGGGGCTGGAAACACCATATATTTT.

This CDR3 is CASSLKDRFSGNTIYF. The CDR3 DNA reads TGTGCCAGCAGCTTAAAGGACAGATTCTCTGGAAACACCATATATTTT. V gene TRBV7-9 combines with J gene TRBJ1-3; D possibly corresponds to TRBD1 (6 bases). The ends were cut back, 2 bases at V and 0 bases at J, with 11 bases in the middle. Germline loops: CDR1 SEHNR, CDR2 FQNEAQ (reference sequence). The CDR3 length is 16 residues.

The genes are TRBV29-1 and TRBJ2-3, with D unclear. CDR1 and CDR2 from the germline V gene are SQVTM and ANQGSEA. The CDR3 sequence is 12 residues long. Trimming cost V 6 bases and J 4 bases, with 11 bases left between them. The CDR3 region is CSVAQSADTQYF. CDR3 coding DNA: TGCAGCGTAGCGCAATCGGCAGATACGCAGTATTTT.

The chain joins TRBV2 to TRBJ2-7, with D tentatively TRBD2 (5 bases). CDR1 and CDR2 from the germline V gene are SNHLY and FYNNEI. The CDR3 consists of 12 residues. The V and J ends lost 4 bases and 5 bases respectively, with 9 bases between them. This chain's CDR3 is CASSVRVHEQYF. The CDR3 DNA sequence: TGTGCCAGCAGTGTGCGGGTCCACGAGCAGTACTTC.

The chain couples TRBV2 to TRBJ2-7; D perhaps matches TRBD2 (6 bases). V was shortened by 7 bases and J by 2 bases, with 12 bases between the two germline ends. The CDR3 has 13 residues. The germline V gene encodes CDR1 SNHLY and CDR2 FYNNEI. Written as DNA, the CDR3 is TGTGCCAGCAAGAGGTGGGGGGCCTACGAGCAGTACTTC. Encoded protein: CASKRWGAYEQYF.